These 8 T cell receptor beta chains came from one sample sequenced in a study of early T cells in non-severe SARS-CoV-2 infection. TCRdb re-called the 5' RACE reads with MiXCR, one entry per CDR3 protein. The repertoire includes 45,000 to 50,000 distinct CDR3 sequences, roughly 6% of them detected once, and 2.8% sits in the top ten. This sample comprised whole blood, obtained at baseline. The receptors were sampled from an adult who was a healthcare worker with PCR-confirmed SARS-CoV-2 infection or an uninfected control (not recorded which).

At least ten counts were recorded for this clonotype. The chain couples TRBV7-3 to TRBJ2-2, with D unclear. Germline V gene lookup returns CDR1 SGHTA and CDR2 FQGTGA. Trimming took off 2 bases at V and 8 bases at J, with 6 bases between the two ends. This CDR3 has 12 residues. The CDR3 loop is CASSLWGGELFF. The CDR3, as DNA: TGTGCCAGCAGCTTATGGGGTGGGGAGCTGTTTTTT.

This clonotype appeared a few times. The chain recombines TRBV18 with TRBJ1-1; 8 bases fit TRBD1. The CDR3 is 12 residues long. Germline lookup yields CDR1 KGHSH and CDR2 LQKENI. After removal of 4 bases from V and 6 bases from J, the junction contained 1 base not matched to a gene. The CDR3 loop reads CASSRTGPEAFF. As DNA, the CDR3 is TGTGCCAGCTCACGGACAGGGCCTGAAGCTTTCTTT. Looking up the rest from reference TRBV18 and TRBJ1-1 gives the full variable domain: NAGVMQNPRHLVRRRGQEARLRCSPMKGHSHVYWYRQLPEEGLKFMVYLQKENIIDESGMPKERFSAEFPKEGPSILRIQQVVRGDSAAYFCASSRTGPEAFFGQGTRLTVV.

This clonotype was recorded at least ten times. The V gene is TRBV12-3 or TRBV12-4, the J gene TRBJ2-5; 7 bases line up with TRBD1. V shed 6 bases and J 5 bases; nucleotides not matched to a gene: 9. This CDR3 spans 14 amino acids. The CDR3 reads CASSLRQGGETQYF. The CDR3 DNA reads TGTGCCAGCAGCCTAAGACAGGGTGGGGAGACCCAGTACTTC.

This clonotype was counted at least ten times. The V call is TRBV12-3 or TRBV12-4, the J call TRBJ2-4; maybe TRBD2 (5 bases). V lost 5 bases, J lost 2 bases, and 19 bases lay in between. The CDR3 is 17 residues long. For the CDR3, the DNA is TGTGCCAGCAGTCTCGCCTCCGGCGGGTTGACCAAAAACATTCAGTACTTC. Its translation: CASSLASGGLTKNIQYF.

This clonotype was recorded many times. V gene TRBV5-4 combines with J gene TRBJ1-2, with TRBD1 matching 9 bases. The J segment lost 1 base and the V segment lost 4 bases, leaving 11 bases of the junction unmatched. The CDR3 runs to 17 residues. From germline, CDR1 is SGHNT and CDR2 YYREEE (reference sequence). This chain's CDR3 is CASSVPTGQGDNYGYTF. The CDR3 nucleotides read TGTGCCAGCAGCGTTCCCACGGGACAGGGAGATAACTATGGCTACACCTTC.

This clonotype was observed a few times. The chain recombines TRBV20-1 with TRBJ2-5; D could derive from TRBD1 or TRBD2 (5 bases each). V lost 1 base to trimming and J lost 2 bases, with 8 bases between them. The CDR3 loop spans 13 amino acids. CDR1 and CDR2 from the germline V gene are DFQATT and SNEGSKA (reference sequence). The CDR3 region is CSARAGRQETQYF. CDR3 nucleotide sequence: TGCAGTGCTAGAGCGGGACGGCAAGAGACCCAGTACTTC.

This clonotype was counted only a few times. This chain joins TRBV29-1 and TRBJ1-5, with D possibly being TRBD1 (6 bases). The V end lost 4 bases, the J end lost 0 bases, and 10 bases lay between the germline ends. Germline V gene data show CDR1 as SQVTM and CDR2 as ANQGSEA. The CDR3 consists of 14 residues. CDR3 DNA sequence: TGCAGCGTTGGTACAGGGTTTAGCAATCAGCCCCAGCATTTT. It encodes CSVGTGFSNQPQHF.

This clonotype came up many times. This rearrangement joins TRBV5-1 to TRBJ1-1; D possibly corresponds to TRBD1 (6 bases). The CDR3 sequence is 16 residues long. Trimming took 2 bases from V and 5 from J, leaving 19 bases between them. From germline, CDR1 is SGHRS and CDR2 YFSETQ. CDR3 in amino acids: CASSFAERTEVTEAFF. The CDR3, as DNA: TGCGCCAGCAGCTTCGCCGAGAGGACAGAGGTAACTGAAGCTTTCTTT. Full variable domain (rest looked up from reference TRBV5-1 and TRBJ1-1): KAGVTQTPRYLIKTRGQQVTLSCSPISGHRSVSWYQQTPGQGLQFLFEYFSETQRNKGNFPGRFSGRQFSNSRSEMNVSTLELGDSALYLCASSFAERTEVTEAFFGQGTRLTVV.